Detailed here is one T cell receptor (beta chain). Its antigen is currently unknown. This sample stems from a study of a mutant IDH1 vaccine in newly diagnosed glioma. Here immunoSEQ multiplex PCR was the method, and the copy in TCRdb shows in-frame clones only, minus some. Of about 56,000 clones in the sample, about 80% are singletons; the top ten hold around 5%. As to time point: week 47, end of study. The content of each vaccine dose was 300 ug of mutant IDH1 20-mer peptide, and topical imiquimod accompanied it. The material sequenced was PBMCs, taken from a glioma patient whose treatment included an IDH1 peptide vaccine. The TCR comes from a man aged 45-60 years with glioma.

CDR3 bases: TGTGCCAGCAGCTTAGGTGGGACAGGGTCTGAGAACACTGAAGCTTTCTTT. This sequence encodes CASSLGGTGSENTEAFF. This chain connects TRBV7-9 to TRBJ1-1; 9 nucleotides match TRBD1. This CDR3 has 17 amino acids. Trimming removed 1 base from V and 1 base from J; junction bases left unmatched: 7. The germline V gene has CDR1 SEHNR and CDR2 FQNEAQ (reference sequence).